The present entry profiles one TCR beta chain with its context. The sample belongs to a study of T cell responses to AZD1222 COVID-19 vaccine. The method was immunoSEQ multiplex PCR; TCRdb's version includes in-frame clones alone and lacks a portion of them. In the table there are around 150,000 clones, 90% to 95% of which are singletons. Sequencing used peripheral blood, obtained 28 days after the second AZD1222 dose. This TCR came from an adult who received the AZD1222 COVID-19 vaccine.

The CDR3 protein is CASSEQWGALSNQPQHF. CDR3 coding DNA: TGTGCCAGCAGTGAACAATGGGGGGCTTTAAGCAATCAGCCCCAGCATTTT. V usage is TRBV6-1 and J usage is TRBJ1-5; possible D gene TRBD1, 6 bases. The V end was cut by 2 bases, the J end by 1 base, with 15 bases between. The germline V gene has CDR1 MNHNS and CDR2 SASEGT. The CDR3 has 17 amino acids.